The rows below give T cell receptor beta chains drawn from one sample of a study of cytomegalovirus exposure and HLA in healthy donors. Repertoires were generated with immunoSEQ multiplex PCR, while TCRdb's copy carries only in-frame clones and drops some. Counted here are over 55,000 clones, over 75% occurring once; the ten biggest clones make up less than 7%. The specimen was PBMCs. The receptors shown here come from a male donor in good health and CMV-seronegative. Each CDR3 is given with its conserved first and last residue. D genes are given only for firm matches. Rows give clone size only sometimes, using once, few, many, or a class for an expanded clone.

>-|once|TRBV7-7|TRBJ2-5
CASSLSRGQGTQYF
TGTGCCAGCAGCTTATCGCGGGGCCAGGGGACCCAGTACTTC
>-|-|TRBV7-2|TRBJ1-2
CASNDRINGYTF
TGTGCCAGCAATGACAGGATCAATGGCTACACCTTC
>-|-|TRBV7-2|TRBJ1-4
CASSAEDSVNEKLFF
TGTGCCAGCAGCGCGGAGGACAGCGTTAATGAAAAACTGTTTTTT
>TRBD2|-|TRBV7-6|TRBJ2-1
CASSRSGGAGQFF
TGTGCCAGCAGCCGTAGCGGGGGGGCCGGGCAGTTCTTC
>-|few|TRBV4-3|TRBJ2-5
CASSQDYIPQETQYF
TGCGCCAGCAGCCAAGATTACATTCCTCAAGAGACCCAGTACTTC
>-|-|TRBV7-2|TRBJ1-6
CASSPRLAGDNSPLHF
TGTGCCAGCAGCCCCAGGTTGGCGGGGGACAATTCACCCCTCCACTTT
>-|-|TRBV6-5|TRBJ2-7
CASSGQPISREQYF
TGTGCCAGCAGTGGACAGCCAATCTCCCGCGAGCAGTACTTC
>TRBD1|-|TRBV27|TRBJ1-6
CASSRTGGAGSPLHF
TGTGCCAGCAGCCGGACAGGGGGAGCGGGGTCACCCCTCCACTTT
>-|-|TRBV6-1|TRBJ2-1
CASSERGNEQFF
TGTGCCAGCAGTGAAAGGGGAAATGAGCAGTTCTTC
>TRBD2|-|TRBV12-5|TRBJ2-2
CASGAGVSGELFF
TGTGCTAGTGGGGCGGGGGTGTCCGGGGAGCTGTTTTTT
>TRBD1|once|TRBV9|TRBJ2-1
CASSLPGQGFEQFF
TGTGCCAGCAGCCTCCCCGGACAGGGCTTTGAGCAGTTCTTC
>-|-|TRBV7-3|TRBJ2-7
CASSLGYF
TGTGCCAGCAGCCTCGGGTACTTC
>TRBD2|-|TRBV5-4|TRBJ2-1
CASSPQVAGGSNEQFF
TGTGCCAGCAGCCCCCAGGTGGCGGGGGGATCCAATGAGCAGTTCTTC
>-|-|TRBV7-9|TRBJ1-1
CASSSVNLNTEAFF
TGTGCCAGCAGTTCGGTGAACTTGAACACTGAAGCTTTCTTT
>-|-|TRBV18|TRBJ2-1
CASSPGQAPYNEQFF
TGTGCCAGCTCACCAGGCCAGGCCCCCTACAATGAGCAGTTCTTC
>-|-|TRBV19|TRBJ2-3
CASSRLGGRGTDTQYF
TGTGCCAGTAGTCGACTGGGGGGGCGGGGGACAGATACGCAGTATTTT
>TRBD1|-|TRBV11-1|TRBJ1-1
CASRTGTGGEAFF
TGTGCCAGCAGGACCGGGACAGGGGGAGAAGCTTTCTTT
>-|few|TRBV9|TRBJ2-1
CASSVPHSNEQFF
TGTGCCAGCAGCGTCCCACACAGCAATGAGCAGTTCTTC
>-|few|TRBV7-2|TRBJ2-2
CASSLSGATRGTGELFF
TGTGCCAGCAGCTTATCAGGGGCCACCCGTGGCACCGGGGAGCTGTTTTTT
>TRBD1|few|TRBV25-1|TRBJ1-1
CASSEYDRGPKGTEAFF
TGTGCCAGCAGTGAATATGACAGGGGCCCCAAGGGGACTGAAGCTTTCTTT
>TRBD2|-|TRBV19|TRBJ2-5
CASSITAGGRETQYF
TGTGCCAGTAGTATTACAGCGGGGGGGCGAGAGACCCAGTACTTC
>-|-|TRBV7-2|TRBJ2-1
CASTPVAGRYNEQFF
TGTGCCAGCACCCCCGTGGCGGGCCGATACAATGAGCAGTTCTTC
>-|-|TRBV7-8|TRBJ1-1
CASSLVGGEAFF
TGTGCCAGCAGCTTAGTAGGAGGGGAAGCTTTCTTT
>-|few|TRBV5-6|TRBJ1-1
CASSLSPGSPGTEAFF
TGTGCCAGCAGCCTCAGCCCAGGGTCCCCCGGCACTGAAGCTTTCTTT
>TRBD1|few|TRBV7-2|TRBJ1-6
CASSFYGQGSPLHF
TGTGCCAGCAGCTTCTACGGACAGGGTTCACCCCTCCACTTT
>-|-|TRBV6-6|TRBJ2-1
CASSYSYEQFF
TGTGCCAGCAGTTATAGTTATGAGCAGTTCTTC
>TRBD1|-|TRBV30|TRBJ1-3
CAWSVQGVYSGNTIYF
TGTGCCTGGAGTGTACAGGGGGTCTACTCTGGAAACACCATATATTTT
>TRBD1|few|TRBV29-1|TRBJ1-6
CSVGDREGSPLHF
TGCAGCGTGGGGGACAGGGAAGGTTCACCCCTCCACTTT
>-|-|TRBV5-3|TRBJ1-5
CARSFGRPQHF
TGTGCCAGAAGCTTCGGTCGGCCCCAGCATTTT
>-|few|TRBV29-1|TRBJ1-1
CSVGSNMNTEAFF
TGCAGCGTTGGTTCCAACATGAACACTGAAGCTTTCTTT
>-|-|TRBV27|TRBJ2-5
CASSLRDNRDLETQYF
TGTGCCAGCAGTCTAAGGGATAACAGGGACCTAGAGACCCAGTACTTC